Sequencing of this T cell receptor beta chain was carried out in a study of T cells in localized non-small cell lung cancer. Sequenced by immunoSEQ multiplex PCR; TCRdb stores in-frame clones only, minus some. The sample includes around 140,000 clones, 80% to 90% of them seen just once. Study-level points and caveats: Tumor trailed uninvolved adjacent lung in T cell clonality, which peaked there.

With regard to this clone: Its antigen is unidentified.

This CDR3 contains 15 residues. J gave up 0 bases and V 1 base, and 2 bases lay outside the gene matches. CDR1 and CDR2 from the germline V gene are LNHNV and YYDKDF (reference sequence). Sequencing was performed on peripheral blood, taken before any cancer treatment. The chain recombines TRBV15 with TRBJ1-2; 7 nucleotides agree with TRBD1. This TCR came from a female donor older than 55 with stage I lung adenocarcinoma. In DNA form, the CDR3 reads TGTGCCACCAGCAGAGTAGGGACAGCTAACTATGGCTACACCTTC. This codes for CATSRVGTANYGYTF.